One sample yielded the 8 T cell receptor beta chains listed below, sequenced in a study of blood T cell repertoires in COVID-19 (dated by TCRdb to 2020 to 2022). The method was the immunoSEQ multiplex PCR assay. This immuneACCESS table, as held by TCRdb, lists in-frame sequences with V and J called but not all clones. Of the missing ones, under half trace to an unresolved V gene in checked studies; the others have no known cause. For this sample there are approximately 320,000 clones; about 87% appear just once. Approximately 9% of the sample goes to the ten largest clones. The sample was PBMCs or T cells enriched from blood (not recorded which). These receptors all stem from a woman in her late teens or twenties who had recovered from COVID-19.

V and J are TRBV5-6 and TRBJ1-2; D possibly corresponds to TRBD1 (5 bases). The V gene lost 4 bases and the J gene lost 5 bases, with 15 bases spanning the gap. CDR1 and CDR2 (germline): SGHDT, YYEEEE. This CDR3 spans 14 amino acids. CDR3 sequence: CASSIDPQAYGYTF. CDR3 in DNA: TGTGCCAGCAGCATTGACCCACAGGCGTATGGCTACACCTTC.

A remark on this clone: Relative to the germline gene, one junction end is altered; a read error may explain this. J is TRBJ2-1 and V is TRBV7-2, with D maybe TRBD1 (6 bases). The CDR3 loop spans 14 amino acids. Germline CDR1 and CDR2: SGHTA and FQGNSA. The CDR3 DNA reads as TGTGCCAGCAGCTTAGAGAGAAGCCGGGACACCTCAATCTTC. It is translated as CASSLERSRDTSIF.

CDR3 in DNA: TGTGCCAGCAGTTCTGGGGGGTTCGGCTACACCTTC. It encodes CASSSGGFGYTF. The chain carries TRBV28 and TRBJ1-2, with D maybe TRBD1 (5 bases). The V end was cut by 4 bases, the J end by 8 bases, with 11 bases between. Per germline, CDR1 MDHEN and CDR2 SYDVKM. The CDR3 runs 12 residues.

Only one count was recorded for this clone. The CDR3 loop is CASSLAVPGNTIYF. Written as DNA, the CDR3 is TGTGCCAGCAGCTTAGCGGTGCCTGGAAACACCATATATTTT. The J gene is TRBJ1-3, the V gene TRBV11-3, with no clear D. CDR1 and CDR2 (germline): SGHNT, YENEEA. V dropped 1 base and J dropped 2 bases, with 6 bases sitting between them. This CDR3 spans 14 amino acids.

V and J are TRBV14 and TRBJ1-2; 8 nucleotides match TRBD1. CDR3 length: 14 amino acids. V lost 1 base and J lost 7; bases outside the gene matches: 5. CDR1 is SGHDN, CDR2 FVKESK, per germline. The CDR3 DNA reads TGTGCCAGCAGCCAAGCCCGGACAGGGTCTGGCTACACCTTC. It translates to CASSQARTGSGYTF.

The rearrangement joins TRBV19 to TRBJ2-1; 9 bases line up with TRBD2. V was clipped by 5 bases and J by 9 bases; unmatched bases: 17. Germline V CDR1 and CDR2: LNHDA, SQIVND (reference sequence). The CDR3 is 17 amino acids. CDR3 sequence (DNA): TGTGCCAGTAGTTCCAGCGGGGGGTTTTCTATTACAGGTGAGCAGTTCTTC. It is translated as CASSSSGGFSITGEQFF.

This chain links TRBV27 with TRBJ2-5, with 10 bases that match TRBD1. With 2 bases clipped from V and 4 bases from J, the junction kept 4 bases outside the gene matches. Germline loops: CDR1 MNHEY, CDR2 SMNVEV (reference sequence). The CDR3 is made up of 15 amino acids. In DNA, the CDR3 is TGTGCCAGCAGTTTAGGACAGGGGGGCATAGAGACCCAGTACTTC. The encoded protein is CASSLGQGGIETQYF.

This chain links TRBV6-2 or TRBV6-3 with TRBJ1-3; no clear D gene. This CDR3 has 16 residues. From germline, CDR1 is MNHEY and CDR2 SVGEGT. With 2 bases removed from V and 2 bases from J, the gap between germline ends came to 13 bases. CDR3 residues: CASSYVSQTTGNTIYF. The DNA of the CDR3 is TGTGCCAGCAGTTACGTTTCGCAGACAACTGGAAACACCATATATTTT.